The next 31 T cell receptor beta chains were all read from a single sample in a study of cytomegalovirus exposure and HLA in healthy donors (TCRdb year 2017). The library was built by means of the immunoSEQ multiplex PCR assay. A mixture of 60 forward primers for TCR Vbeta segments and 13 reverse primers for TCR Jbeta segments was used in the multiplex PCR. This immuneACCESS table, as held by TCRdb, lists in-frame sequences with V and J called but not all clones. Of the missing ones, under half trace to an unresolved V gene in checked studies; the others have no known cause. The sample yields about 62,000 clones; about 77% were counted once. Around 5% of the sample rests with the top ten. The sequenced material came from PBMCs. Receptors were obtained from a woman aged 25 to 45 in good health and CMV-seronegative.

The chain uses TRBV19 and TRBJ1-3; 7 nucleotides line up with TRBD1. The CDR3 covers 14 residues. V lost 7 bases, J lost 0 bases, and 3 bases stayed unmatched. Germline values: CDR1 LNHDA, CDR2 SQIVND (reference sequence). In nucleotides, the CDR3 is TGTGCCAGTATCGACAGGGTCTCTGGAAACACCATATATTTT. Its protein is CASIDRVSGNTIYF.

About this clone: One end of the junction does not line up with germline, which may come from a read error. The CDR3, as DNA: TGTGCCACCAGCAGGGGTGACGTCTATGGCTACACCTTC. Translated, it gives CATSRGDVYGYTF. The J gene is TRBJ1-2, the V gene TRBV5-6, with D perhaps TRBD1 (6 bases). The CDR3 runs to 13 residues. CDR1 SGHDT and CDR2 YYEEEE come from the germline V gene.

V usage is TRBV19 and J usage is TRBJ1-5; D ambiguous. Germline-derived CDR1 and CDR2 are LNHDA and SQIVND (reference sequence). The germline V and J ends were trimmed by 4 bases and 4 bases, with 8 bases remaining between them. The CDR3 spans 13 residues. CDR3 protein: CASSTGINQPQHF. The CDR3 DNA reads as TGTGCCAGTAGTACCGGGATAAATCAGCCCCAGCATTTT.

The CDR3 nucleotides are TGTGCCTGGATGAACGCAGGGGCTGGAAACACCATATATTTT. Translating it yields CAWMNAGAGNTIYF. This chain uses TRBV30 with TRBJ1-3, with D possibly TRBD1 on 6 matching bases. CDR1 and CDR2 (germline): GTSNPN, SVGIG (reference sequence). CDR3 size: 14 residues. V was pared by 4 bases and J by 2 bases, with 12 bases between.

The rearrangement uses TRBV15 and TRBJ1-4, with TRBD1 matching over 7 bases. CDR3 length equals 15 residues. The V and J ends lost 3 bases and 3 bases, in that order; junction bases with no gene match: 4. Germline assignment: CDR1 LNHNV and CDR2 YYDKDF (reference sequence). The CDR3 DNA follows: TGTGCCACCAGCAGGAAGGGGGCGCCTAATGAAAAACTGTTTTTT. This codes for CATSRKGAPNEKLFF.

This clone came up many times. V gene TRBV5-4 combines with J gene TRBJ2-3; 9 bases fit TRBD2. CDR1 is SGHNT and CDR2 is YYREEE in the germline V gene (reference sequence). This CDR3 has 16 residues. V was clipped by 5 bases and J by 3 bases; unmatched bases: 10. The CDR3 DNA reads TGTGCCAGCAGACCCGAAATTAGCGGGAGTACAGATACGCAGTATTTT. It encodes CASRPEISGSTDTQYF.

The chain has TRBV5-5 and TRBJ2-5, with a tentative D call TRBD2 (6 bases). V was shortened by 5 bases and J by 1 base, with 12 bases between the two germline ends. The CDR3 sequence is 14 residues long. The V gene's germline CDR1 is SGHKS and CDR2 YYEKEE (reference sequence). CDR3 sequence reads: CASRLGLIQETQYF. CDR3 DNA: TGTGCCAGCAGGCTGGGACTTATCCAAGAGACCCAGTACTTC. The whole variable domain, filled in from reference TRBV5-5 and TRBJ2-5, reads DAGVTQSPTHLIKTRGQQVTLRCSPISGHKSVSWYQQVLGQGPQFIFQYYEKEERGRGNFPDRFSARQFPNYSSELNVNALLLGDSALYLCASRLGLIQETQYFGPGTRLLVL.

The genes are TRBV11-2 and TRBJ2-7, with no clear D. V lost 1 base to trimming and J lost 2 bases, with 9 bases between them. This CDR3 comprises 14 residues. Germline assignment: CDR1 SGHAT and CDR2 FQNNGV. The CDR3, as DNA: TGTGCCAGCAGCTTAGTGTGGGCAGCCTACGAGCAGTACTTC. Translating gives CASSLVWAAYEQYF.

This clone was detected only once. V is TRBV5-4 and J is TRBJ2-3, with 7 bases identical to TRBD1. Germline V lookup: CDR1 SGHNT, CDR2 YYREEE (reference sequence). This CDR3 region has 14 residues. The V segment lost 4 bases and the J segment 6 bases; nucleotides outside the gene matches: 8. The CDR3, as DNA: TGTGCCAGCAGCCCTATAACAGGGGAGGATACGCAGTATTTT. It translates to CASSPITGEDTQYF.

The gene calls are TRBV29-1 and TRBJ2-2, with TRBD2 as a possible D gene (5 bases). CDR1 is SQVTM, CDR2 ANQGSEA, per germline. The CDR3 spans 15 residues. The germline V and J ends were trimmed by 7 bases and 0 bases, with 15 bases remaining between them. The CDR3 protein is CSAESRGPNTGELFF. The CDR3 DNA sequence: TGCAGCGCTGAGAGCCGAGGGCCGAACACCGGGGAGCTGTTTTTT.

V and J are TRBV6-6 and TRBJ2-7; D not resolved. Germline V gene lookup returns CDR1 MNHNY and CDR2 SVGAGI (reference sequence). The length of the CDR3 is 12 residues. V dropped 5 bases and J dropped 3 bases, with 8 bases sitting between them. The CDR3 loop is CASSTNSYEQYV. CDR3 nucleotide sequence: TGTGCCAGCAGTACAAACAGCTACGAGCAGTACGTC.

CDR3 region: CASSIVGRLGETQYF. The CDR3, as DNA: TGTGCCAGTAGTATTGTGGGGAGGTTAGGAGAGACCCAGTACTTC. V is TRBV19 and J is TRBJ2-5; D possibly corresponds to TRBD2 (6 bases). The CDR3 spans 15 residues. V dropped 3 bases and J dropped 4 bases, with 15 bases sitting between them. Germline-derived CDR1 and CDR2 are LNHDA and SQIVND (reference sequence).

V and J are TRBV7-9 and TRBJ1-4, with 7 nucleotides matching TRBD1. V lost 3 bases to trimming and J lost 8 bases; unmatched junction nucleotides: 3. Germline-derived CDR1 and CDR2 are SEHNR and FQNEAQ (reference sequence). The CDR3 totals 13 residues. The CDR3 DNA reads TGTGCCAGCAGCTTGACAGGGAGGGAAAAACTGTTTTTT. Translation: CASSLTGREKLFF. The full variable domain, completed using reference TRBV7-9 and TRBJ1-4, is DTGVSQNPRHKITKRGQNVTFRCDPISEHNRLYWYRQTLGQGPEFLTYFQNEAQLEKSRLLSDRFSAERPKGSFSTLEIQRTEQGDSAMYLCASSLTGREKLFFGSGTQLSVL.

The rearrangement uses TRBV2 and TRBJ2-5; TRBD2 matches 11 bases. The J segment lost 3 bases and the V segment lost 4 bases, leaving 7 bases of the junction unmatched. The CDR3 has 16 amino acids. Germline assignment: CDR1 SNHLY and CDR2 FYNNEI. The CDR3 reads CASSGWTSGLKETQYF. DNA of the CDR3: TGTGCCAGCAGTGGCTGGACTAGCGGGCTCAAAGAGACCCAGTACTTC.

The CDR3 is CASSYSGRARETQYF. The CDR3 nucleotides read TGTGCCAGCAGCTATAGCGGGAGGGCTCGAGAGACCCAGTACTTC. The chain employs TRBV11-2 and TRBJ2-5, with 11 positions matching TRBD2. CDR3 length: 15 amino acids. V lost 4 bases to trimming and J lost 4 bases; unmatched junction nucleotides: 5. Germline assignment: CDR1 SGHAT and CDR2 FQNNGV.

This chain links TRBV27 with TRBJ2-7, with D possibly matching TRBD2 (5 bases). V was cut by 2 bases and J by 6 bases, with 14 bases left in between. The CDR3 contains 14 residues. In germline, CDR1 is MNHEY, CDR2 SMNVEV (reference sequence). CDR3 in amino acids: CASSLRVGKGEQYF. The CDR3 bases are TGTGCCAGCAGTTTACGGGTCGGGAAAGGCGAGCAGTACTTC.

J is TRBJ2-2 and V is TRBV28; D possibly corresponds to TRBD2 (6 bases). This CDR3 has 17 amino acids. Germline CDR1 and CDR2: MDHEN and SYDVKM. Trimming took off 4 bases at V and 3 bases at J, with 18 bases between the two ends. Written as DNA, the CDR3 is TGTGCCAGCAGTTCCCAAAGGGACTTCTCATACACCGGGGAGCTGTTTTTT. Residues: CASSSQRDFSYTGELFF. Together with reference TRBV28 and TRBJ2-2, the CDR3 gives the full variable domain: DVKVTQSSRYLVKRTGEKVFLECVQDMDHENMFWYRQDPGLGLRLIYFSYDVKMKEKGDIPEGYSVSREKKERFSLILESASTNQTSMYLCASSSQRDFSYTGELFFGEGSRLTVL.

The chain joins TRBV15 to TRBJ2-1; 10 nucleotides agree with TRBD2. Germline V gene sequence: CDR1 LNHNV, CDR2 YYDKDF (reference sequence). After removal of 3 bases from V and 15 bases from J, the junction contained 11 bases not matched to a gene. The CDR3 covers 14 residues. The CDR3 loop reads CATSSRTSGGTGFF. The CDR3 bases are TGTGCCACCAGCAGCAGGACTAGCGGTGGGACTGGGTTCTTC.

V usage is TRBV5-1 and J usage is TRBJ2-1; maybe TRBD1 (6 bases). Trimming removed 3 bases from V and 2 bases from J, with 15 bases in between. The CDR3 sequence is 16 residues long. Per germline, CDR1 SGHRS and CDR2 YFSETQ. CDR3 bases: TGCGCCAGCAGCTGGGACAACCCCGACGCCTACAATGAGCAGTTCTTC. Amino acid sequence: CASSWDNPDAYNEQFF.

This clone was found a few times. This chain links TRBV5-1 with TRBJ2-2, with a weak D call TRBD2 (5 bases). Trimming removed 4 bases at V and 4 bases at J, with 17 bases between. CDR1 is SGHRS, CDR2 YFSETQ, per germline. This CDR3 has 16 amino acids. DNA of the CDR3: TGCGCCAGCAGCCATACCATGGGCGGGCCCACCGGGGAGCTGTTTTTT. Its translation: CASSHTMGGPTGELFF.

The chain employs TRBV5-4 and TRBJ2-1; 11 nucleotides match TRBD2. CDR3 size: 16 residues. The ends lost 4 bases at V and 4 bases at J; junction bases unmatched: 7. The germline V gene encodes CDR1 SGHNT and CDR2 YYREEE (reference sequence). CDR3 region: CASSPGGLAGYNEQFF. CDR3 in DNA: TGTGCCAGCAGCCCGGGCGGACTAGCGGGTTACAATGAGCAGTTCTTC.

The chain carries TRBV19 and TRBJ2-1, with D perhaps matching TRBD2 (6 bases). V lost 3 bases and J lost 3, with 27 bases in between. Germline CDR1 and CDR2: LNHDA and SQIVND (reference sequence). The CDR3 extends over 20 amino acids. The CDR3 protein is CASSIYGGQGGGSGYNEQFF. As DNA, the CDR3 is TGTGCCAGTAGTATCTATGGAGGTCAGGGAGGAGGGAGTGGCTACAATGAGCAGTTCTTC.

This chain links TRBV5-8 with TRBJ1-4; D remains ambiguous. Germline assignment: CDR1 SGHTS and CDR2 YDEGEE. This CDR3 contains 14 residues. V lost 2 bases, J lost 7 bases, and 12 bases lay in between. For the CDR3, the DNA is TGTGCCAGCAGCTTTAACCGGGGAGGTGAAAAACTGTTTTTT. Its protein is CASSFNRGGEKLFF.

The genes are TRBV30 and TRBJ1-1; 8 nucleotides align to TRBD1. This CDR3 has 13 amino acids. Germline V gives CDR1 GTSNPN, CDR2 SVGIG (reference sequence). After removal of 5 bases from V and 4 bases from J, the junction contained 6 bases not matched to a gene. CDR3 residues: CAWSGTGGTEAFF. The CDR3, as DNA: TGTGCCTGGTCCGGGACAGGCGGCACTGAAGCTTTCTTT. Full variable domain (missing parts from reference TRBV30 and TRBJ1-1): SQTIHQWPATLVQPVGSPLSLECTVEGTSNPNLYWYRQAAGRGLQLLFYSVGIGQISSEVPQNLSASRPQDRQFILSSKKLLLSDSGFYLCAWSGTGGTEAFFGQGTRLTVV.

This clone came up a few times. V usage is TRBV9 and J usage is TRBJ1-1, with 8 bases fitting TRBD1. CDR3 length: 16 amino acids. Germline lookup yields CDR1 SGDLS and CDR2 YYNGEE. V lost 4 bases and J lost 2; bases outside the gene matches: 10. The CDR3 loop reads CASSPGTGMSNTEAFF. For the CDR3, the DNA is TGTGCCAGCAGCCCAGGGACAGGAATGTCCAACACTGAAGCTTTCTTT.

This clone was picked up a small number of times. At one end the junction does not follow the germline gene, possibly because of a read error. V gene TRBV7-7 combines with J gene TRBJ1-2, with 7 bases aligning to TRBD1. The CDR3 contains 15 residues. From germline, CDR1 is SSHAT and CDR2 FNYEAQ (reference sequence). The CDR3 DNA sequence: TGTGCTAGCAGCTCCTTCGAGGGGGCCGGCTATGGCTACACCTTC. It encodes CASSSFEGAGYGYTF. Combining the CDR3 with reference TRBV7-7 and TRBJ1-2 gives the whole variable domain GAGVSQSPRYKVTKRGQDVTLRCDPISSHATLYWYQQALGQGPEFLTYFNYEAQPDKSGLPSDRFSAERPEGSISTLTIQRTEQRDSAMYRCASSSFEGAGYGYTFGSGTRLTVV.

In its sample, this clone was seen once. This sample also contains other DNA sequences that code for the same CDR3. The V and J genes are TRBV5-1 and TRBJ2-7; 7 nucleotides match TRBD1. Trimming took 0 bases from V and 1 from J; bases not matched to a gene: 1. In germline, CDR1 is SGHRS, CDR2 YFSETQ. The CDR3 covers 14 residues. CDR3 in amino acids: CASSLGDRSYEQYF. The CDR3 DNA reads as TGCGCCAGCAGCTTGGGGGACAGATCCTACGAGCAGTACTTC.

The chain joins TRBV7-9 to TRBJ2-5, with 8 nucleotides matching TRBD1. Losses at the gene ends were 0 bases for V and 5 bases for J; bases not matched to a gene: 5. In germline, CDR1 is SEHNR, CDR2 FQNEAQ (reference sequence). CDR3 length: 15 residues. CDR3: CASSLAQGAEETQYF. CDR3 DNA: TGTGCCAGCAGCTTAGCGCAGGGGGCGGAGGAGACCCAGTACTTC.

V gene TRBV7-7 combines with J gene TRBJ2-1; TRBD2 matches 11 bases. The V gene end was trimmed by 5 bases and the J gene end by 2 bases; junction bases not matched to a gene: 11. The CDR3 runs to 18 residues. CDR1 is SSHAT, CDR2 FNYEAQ, per germline (reference sequence). The CDR3 spells CASSAGTSGGMAYNEQFF. The CDR3 DNA reads as TGTGCCAGCAGCGCCGGGACTAGCGGAGGCATGGCCTACAATGAGCAGTTCTTC.

The rearrangement links TRBV7-9 to TRBJ2-3; 8 positions agree with TRBD1. V dropped 5 bases and J dropped 5; count of bases not matched to a gene: 9. Germline V CDR1 and CDR2: SEHNR, FQNEAQ (reference sequence). The CDR3 contains 15 residues. The DNA for the CDR3 is TGTGCCAGCAGCCTTAGCACAGGGGGTCAAGATACGCAGTATTTT. It yields the protein CASSLSTGGQDTQYF.

V gene TRBV9 combines with J gene TRBJ1-1, with TRBD1 as a possible D gene (6 bases). Trimming cost V 0 bases and J 1 base, with 16 bases left between them. The V gene's germline CDR1 is SGDLS and CDR2 YYNGEE. The CDR3 runs 17 residues. The CDR3 sequence is CASSVDEGGGTNTEAFF. The CDR3 coding sequence is TGTGCCAGCAGCGTAGACGAGGGGGGAGGGACGAACACTGAAGCTTTCTTT. Full variable domain (missing parts from reference TRBV9 and TRBJ1-1): DSGVTQTPKHLITATGQRVTLRCSPRSGDLSVYWYQQSLDQGLQFLIQYYNGEERAKGNILERFSAQQFPDLHSELNLSSLELGDSALYFCASSVDEGGGTNTEAFFGQGTRLTVV.